The 6 T cell receptor beta chains below come from one sample, sequenced in a study of T cell repertoires in cytomegalovirus infection. TCRdb redid the calling of the reads with MiXCR, one entry per CDR3 protein. The sample has hundreds of thousands of distinct CDR3 sequences, 20% to 30% seen once. The source material was CD8+ T cells from PBMCs. These receptor sequences come from a human donor in good health (CMV status not recorded). Some clones in this sample may be carry-over from other donors' samples.

This clonotype was seen many times. This chain joins TRBV7-2 and TRBJ1-6, with D uncertain. Trimming removed 10 bases at V and 10 bases at J, with 14 bases between. The CDR3 length is 12 residues. The germline CDR1 and CDR2 sequences are SGHTA and FQGNSA. The CDR3 DNA is TGTGCCATCCAGGAAGTAGGATCACCCCTCCACTTT. Protein sequence: CAIQEVGSPLHF.

The chain recombines TRBV20-1 with TRBJ1-1; 7 bases fit TRBD1. The J segment lost 3 bases and the V segment lost 0 bases, leaving 7 bases of the junction unmatched. The CDR3 loop spans 15 amino acids. The germline gives CDR1 DFQATT, CDR2 SNEGSKA (reference sequence). CDR3 DNA: TGCAGTGCTAGAGAACCTTCGGGACAGTACACTGAAGCTTTCTTT. Translated: CSAREPSGQYTEAFF.

The V and J genes are TRBV6-2 or TRBV6-3 and TRBJ2-1, with 9 nucleotides matching TRBD1. The J segment lost 8 bases and the V segment lost 5 bases, leaving 16 bases of the junction unmatched. This CDR3 is 17 amino acids long. CDR1 is MNHEY, CDR2 SVGEGT, per germline. This CDR3 is CASSLPRQGGMLDEQFF. The CDR3 coding sequence is TGTGCCAGCAGTCTACCCCGACAGGGGGGGATGTTGGATGAGCAGTTCTTC.

This clonotype was counted a few times. J is TRBJ2-3 and V is TRBV15, with 8 nucleotides matching TRBD2. CDR3 length equals 15 residues. Germline trimming cut 3 bases from V and 2 bases from J; bases unmatched to any gene: 4. Per the germline V gene, CDR1 is LNHNV and CDR2 is YYDKDF (reference sequence). The CDR3 sequence is CATSSVSGDTDTQYF. In DNA, the CDR3 is TGTGCCACCAGCAGCGTTAGCGGGGACACAGATACGCAGTATTTT.

This rearrangement joins TRBV20-1 to TRBJ2-3, with D possibly matching TRBD2 (6 bases). In germline, CDR1 is DFQATT, CDR2 SNEGSKA (reference sequence). The V end was cut by 2 bases, the J end by 2 bases, with 11 bases between. The CDR3 consists of 14 residues. The DNA of the CDR3 is TGCAGTGCTAGAACTCTAGCGTTCACAGATACGCAGTATTTT. Translation gives CSARTLAFTDTQYF.

This clonotype appeared once. The chain carries TRBV5-4 and TRBJ1-1, with 7 bases that match TRBD1. The trim removed 4 bases at V and 4 bases at J, leaving 7 bases unmatched. Per germline, CDR1 SGHNT and CDR2 YYREEE (reference sequence). The CDR3 is 14 amino acids. In DNA form, the CDR3 reads TGTGCCAGCAGCCCAGGGGGTCCGAGCACTGAAGCTTTCTTT. Its translation is CASSPGGPSTEAFF.